Here is one T cell receptor beta chain with its context. Germline loops: CDR1 SGHDT, CDR2 YYEEEE. This CDR3 comprises 16 residues. Trimming shortened V by 5 bases and J by 2 bases, and 18 bases separated the two germline ends. The sample comes from a study of shared clonotypes between healthy human individuals. Sequenced by immunoSEQ multiplex PCR; TCRdb stores in-frame clones only, minus some. Of about 1.1 million clones listed, roughly 80% are singletons. Sequenced: memory CD4+ T cells from PBMCs. Subset denoted: CD45RA-negative fraction. The chain is built from TRBV5-6 and TRBJ2-3; weak D call: TRBD2 (6 bases). This clonotype was sampled from a man between 18 and 29 years old in good health. Some clones in this sample may be carry-over from other donors' samples. This CDR3 reads CASRGTTGLFTDTQYF. DNA of the CDR3: TGTGCCAGCAGAGGTACCACGGGACTCTTCACAGATACGCAGTATTTT.